Detailed here is one TCR beta chain. Trimming took off 3 bases at V and 10 bases at J, with 19 bases between the two ends. The CDR3 extends over 15 amino acids. Germline CDR1 is SGHAT and CDR2 is FQDESV (reference sequence). The data were taken from a study of blood T cell repertoires in COVID-19. Here immunoSEQ multiplex PCR was the method, and the copy in TCRdb shows in-frame clones only, minus some. The data show more than 85,000 clones, 65% to 90% seen once. Sequencing input: peripheral blood. The receptor comes from a woman in her fifties or sixties with acute or convalescent COVID-19. J is TRBJ2-1 and V is TRBV11-1; possible D gene TRBD2, 5 bases. The CDR3, as DNA: TGTGCCAGCAGCTTGCACCGGGATCCAAGCAGGGAGCAGTTCTTC. As protein: CASSLHRDPSREQFF.